A single sample gave rise to the 21 T cell receptor beta chains below, sequenced in a study of CD8 T cells in ankylosing spondylitis. One entry per CDR3 protein, called by TCRdb with MiXCR from the 5' RACE reads. In the table there are a few hundred thousand distinct CDR3 sequences, approximately 10% of which are singletons. Sequenced sample: blood, either unsorted or a sorted T cell fraction (not recorded which). Receptors were obtained from a female donor with ankylosing spondylitis or in good health (not recorded which).

In this sample, this clonotype turned up many times. The V gene is TRBV27, the J gene TRBJ2-3, with D perhaps TRBD2 (6 bases). From germline, CDR1 is MNHEY and CDR2 SMNVEV (reference sequence). Trimming took 8 bases from V and 3 from J, leaving 18 bases between them. This CDR3 has 15 amino acids. CDR3 nucleotides: TGTGCCAGCTGTACTAGCCCAGTGGGTACAGATACGCAGTATTTT. As protein: CASCTSPVGTDTQYF.

In this sample, this clonotype turned up many times. The chain couples TRBV6-2 or TRBV6-3 to TRBJ1-5; D perhaps matches TRBD1 (6 bases). Germline assignment: CDR1 MNHEY and CDR2 SVGEGT. V was trimmed by 4 bases and J by 5 bases, leaving 12 bases between them. This CDR3 comprises 14 residues. CDR3 amino acids: CASSSLGGYQPQHF. Written as DNA, the CDR3 is TGTGCCAGCAGTTCCTTAGGGGGGTATCAGCCCCAGCATTTT.

Many counts were recorded for this clonotype. This chain connects TRBV14 to TRBJ2-3, with 9 bases fitting TRBD2. CDR1 and CDR2 (germline): SGHDN, FVKESK. The CDR3 contains 19 residues. The V segment lost 0 bases and the J segment 4 bases; nucleotides outside the gene matches: 14. CDR3 DNA: TGTGCCAGCAGCCAAGACCGCGGGAGGGCCGGTTGGCAGGCAGATACGCAGTATTTT. It yields the protein CASSQDRGRAGWQADTQYF.

Ten or more counts support this clonotype. The chain combines TRBV5-1 with TRBJ1-4; D gene unclear. Per the germline V gene, CDR1 is SGHRS and CDR2 is YFSETQ. CDR3 size: 17 residues. V was clipped by 0 bases and J by 8 bases, with 20 bases between them. The CDR3 is CASSLGVSSGVGEKLFF. The CDR3 region has the DNA TGCGCCAGCAGCTTGGGTGTATCGTCCGGGGTTGGGGAAAAACTGTTTTTT.

This clonotype was seen at least ten times. This chain joins TRBV28 and TRBJ2-7; D possibly corresponds to TRBD2 (5 bases). The germline V gene encodes CDR1 MDHEN and CDR2 SYDVKM. The V end lost 6 bases, the J end lost 0 bases, and 15 bases lay between the germline ends. There are 15 residues in the CDR3. For the CDR3, the DNA is TGTGCCAGCAGGCCGGGAAGGCTACACTCCTACGAGCAGTACTTC. Its protein is CASRPGRLHSYEQYF.

The rearrangement links TRBV28 to TRBJ2-7; no clear D. CDR3 length: 16 amino acids. Trimming pared 5 bases from V and 6 bases from J, leaving 23 bases between. Germline assignment: CDR1 MDHEN and CDR2 SYDVKM. CDR3 in amino acids: CASSPTMDLRRSEQYF. Here the CDR3 DNA reads TGTGCCAGCAGTCCAACTATGGACCTACGCAGGTCCGAGCAGTACTTC.

In its sample, this clonotype was seen many times. The rearrangement uses TRBV20-1 and TRBJ2-7, with D uncertain. The CDR3 totals 14 residues. Trimming removed 0 bases at V and 2 bases at J, with 11 bases between. Germline-derived CDR1 and CDR2 are DFQATT and SNEGSKA (reference sequence). The CDR3 DNA sequence: TGCAGTGCTAGAGATCAGCTATACCCCTACGAGCAGTACTTC. Its protein product is CSARDQLYPYEQYF.

Concerning this clonotype: One end of the junction varies from germline; a read error may be responsible. CDR3 sequence (DNA): TGTGTCAGCAGCCCAGCGGGGAGCACTGAAGCTTTCTTT. Protein product: CVSSPAGSTEAFF. The genes are TRBV7-8 and TRBJ1-1; D not resolved. Germline values: CDR1 SGHVS, CDR2 FQNEAQ. This CDR3 region has 13 residues.

This clonotype was recorded many times. This chain connects TRBV5-6 to TRBJ1-2, with 11 bases lining up with TRBD1. V was pared by 4 bases and J by 4 bases, with 18 bases of the junction left unmatched. The CDR3 extends over 19 amino acids. The V gene's germline CDR1 is SGHDT and CDR2 YYEEEE. The CDR3: CASSRSVDRGHYFRYGYTF. The CDR3 bases are TGTGCCAGCAGCCGATCTGTGGACAGGGGGCATTACTTCCGCTATGGCTACACCTTC. Full variable domain (outside the CDR3, taken from reference TRBV5-6 and TRBJ1-2): DAGVTQSPTHLIKTRGQQVTLRCSPKSGHDTVSWYQQALGQGPQFIFQYYEEEERQRGNFPDRFSGHQFPNYSSELNVNALLLGDSALYLCASSRSVDRGHYFRYGYTFGSGTRLTVV.

This clonotype was counted at least ten times. The V gene is TRBV6-1, the J gene TRBJ1-1; 7 positions agree with TRBD1. The junction had 8 bases not matched to a gene; V was cut back by 6 bases and J by 7 bases. Germline V lookup: CDR1 MNHNS, CDR2 SASEGT. This CDR3 is built from 13 residues. CDR3 sequence (DNA): TGTGCCAGCAGACCGGACAGGAGTTTTGAAGCTTTCTTT. Translating gives CASRPDRSFEAFF.

This clonotype occurred many times. The rearrangement uses TRBV29-1 and TRBJ1-5, with 7 nucleotides matching TRBD1. The CDR3 sequence is 14 residues long. After removal of 3 bases from V and 0 bases from J, the junction contained 2 bases not matched to a gene. Germline CDR1 and CDR2: SQVTM and ANQGSEA. Here the CDR3 DNA reads TGCAGCGTTGACCAGGGGGATAGCAATCAGCCCCAGCATTTT. Its translation is CSVDQGDSNQPQHF.

This clonotype was counted many times. This chain links TRBV27 with TRBJ1-2; D uncertain. Germline lookup yields CDR1 MNHEY and CDR2 SMNVEV (reference sequence). The CDR3 has 12 residues. With 3 bases removed from V and 7 bases from J, the gap between germline ends came to 9 bases. The CDR3 bases are TGTGCCAGCAGTTTCACGGGAGGTGGCTACACCTTC. Encoded protein: CASSFTGGGYTF.

This clonotype was recorded many times. The CDR3 is CASSPPFGIGEQYF. DNA of the CDR3: TGTGCCAGCAGCCCCCCCTTTGGGATTGGCGAGCAGTACTTC. V usage is TRBV7-9 and J usage is TRBJ2-7; D is unclear. Trimming took off 5 bases at V and 6 bases at J, with 17 bases between the two ends. The CDR3 runs 14 residues. Germline CDR1 is SEHNR and CDR2 is FQNEAQ (reference sequence).

V and J are TRBV20-1 and TRBJ1-2; 7 nucleotides match TRBD1. The junction had 7 bases not matched to a gene; V was cut back by 4 bases and J by 8 bases. Per the germline V gene, CDR1 is DFQATT and CDR2 is SNEGSKA (reference sequence). The CDR3 runs to 12 residues. For the CDR3, the DNA is TGCAGTGCTACCCAGGGGGGTCAGGGCTACACCTTC. Residues: CSATQGGQGYTF.

This clonotype was counted at least ten times. The genes are TRBV5-1 and TRBJ2-7, with D perhaps TRBD1 (5 bases). The CDR3 has 15 amino acids. Germline V gene data show CDR1 as SGHRS and CDR2 as YFSETQ. With 4 bases removed from V and 0 bases from J, the gap between germline ends came to 14 bases. This CDR3 reads CASSQGGSSSYEQYF. For the CDR3, the DNA is TGCGCCAGCAGCCAGGGCGGATCTAGCTCCTACGAGCAGTACTTC.

This sequence joins TRBV5-1 and TRBJ2-7; TRBD1 matches 10 bases. The CDR3 length is 14 residues. The V gene's germline CDR1 is SGHRS and CDR2 YFSETQ. J gave up 5 bases and V 2 bases, and 4 bases lay outside the gene matches. CDR3 nucleotides: TGCGCCAGCAGCTTTAGGGACAGGGGCCACGAGCAGTACTTC. This codes for CASSFRDRGHEQYF.

This clonotype was counted at least ten times. V usage is TRBV5-1 and J usage is TRBJ2-1; TRBD2 matches 10 bases. J was trimmed by 4 bases and V by 0 bases; bases with no gene match: 7. The CDR3 contains 17 residues. Germline V lookup: CDR1 SGHRS, CDR2 YFSETQ. The CDR3 DNA sequence: TGCGCCAGCAGCTTGGTGGCTAGCGGGGGAGGGTACAATGAGCAGTTCTTC. This codes for CASSLVASGGGYNEQFF.

This clonotype was seen a handful of times. The chain carries TRBV30 and TRBJ2-3, with D unclear. The CDR3 has 11 amino acids. The germline CDR1 and CDR2 sequences are GTSNPN and SVGIG (reference sequence). Trimming removed 5 bases at V and 9 bases at J, with 12 bases between. CDR3 DNA sequence: TGTGCCTGGGCTAATGGCGGAACGCAGTATTTT. Its translation: CAWANGGTQYF.

This clonotype was seen ten or more times. The J gene is TRBJ2-1, the V gene TRBV5-1; perhaps TRBD1 as D (5 bases). Germline values: CDR1 SGHRS, CDR2 YFSETQ. This CDR3 comprises 21 residues. V shed 3 bases and J shed 1 base, with 29 bases lying between them. CDR3 region: CASSYSPKGFRGGSSYNEQFF. CDR3 in DNA: TGCGCCAGCAGCTACTCGCCTAAGGGGTTTCGTGGCGGCTCATCCTACAATGAGCAGTTCTTC.

This clonotype was observed many times. The chain uses TRBV29-1 and TRBJ2-3; 11 bases align to TRBD2. CDR1 and CDR2 from the germline V gene are SQVTM and ANQGSEA. This CDR3 region has 15 residues. V shed 6 bases, J shed 5 bases, and the junction held 10 bases outside the gene matches. The CDR3 DNA is TGCAGCGTCGGGGTAGCGGGAGGGCCCAGAGATACGCAGTATTTT. Protein sequence: CSVGVAGGPRDTQYF.

This clonotype was detected only a few times. This chain joins TRBV27 and TRBJ2-3; D call uncertain. V lost 2 bases and J 5 bases, leaving 14 bases between the germline ends. This CDR3 spans 15 amino acids. Germline V lookup: CDR1 MNHEY, CDR2 SMNVEV (reference sequence). DNA of the CDR3: TGTGCCAGCAGTTTAAAGCCCAGTTCTCTAGATACGCAGTATTTT. This sequence encodes CASSLKPSSLDTQYF.